This T cell receptor (beta chain) was identified in a study of CD8 T cells in ankylosing spondylitis (dated by TCRdb to 2017 to 2019). As for the study more broadly: The study set out to find disease-linked TCR variants by profiling T cell receptor beta repertoires in ankylosing spondylitis patients and healthy donors. The whole study cohort included roughly 110 healthy donors and 20 to 30 ankylosing spondylitis patients. Peripheral blood was sampled, and synovial fluid was additionally collected from ankylosing spondylitis patients.

With regard to this clonotype: There is no known antigen for this receptor. No qualities accompany the bases; no much larger clone lies one base away.

Sequencer: Illumina HiSeq 2500. TCR beta libraries were prepared by quantitative 5'-RACE with molecular barcodes. As for the authors' bioinformatics: To identify disease-linked TCR variants, a new computational method was used, one built on a probabilistic model of VDJ rearrangement. Through fastp at Q25 and MiXCR, TCRdb rebuilt clones from the public reads, retaining in-frame beta chains. Entries that share a CDR3 protein sequence are merged under the most common genes and DNA. TCRdb assigned the V and J calls; the authors' analysis was not used. The sample table records over 700,000 distinct CDR3 sequences; around 19% of these occur just once. 19% of the sample is taken by the ten largest. Results and caveats for the whole study, not just this receptor: The disease-linked clones were reported as significantly enriched in matched synovial fluid samples from ankylosing spondylitis patients. Blood from ankylosing spondylitis patients appeared to be characterized by a TCR beta motif composed of eight highly homologous amino acid variants. The disease-linked clones showed a CD8+ phenotype and occurred at relatively low frequencies in peripheral blood. Some TCR beta motif variants had previously been reported in synovial fluid and blood of reactive arthritis patients, which suggested common disease-initiation mechanisms.

CDR1 and CDR2, per the germline V gene (reference sequence), are DFQATT and SNEGSKA. The CDR3 has 15 amino acids, counting the end cysteine and phenylalanine. The read is trimmed to its CDR3 DNA, 45 bases read in frame from base 1. The junction shows trimming of 1 base on V and 0 bases on J, and the gene matches do not reach 3 bases of it. The chain uses TRBV20-1 and TRBJ2-1; 7 junctional bases match TRBD2. Input material: blood, either unsorted or a sorted T cell fraction (not recorded which). The sequence was obtained from a male donor with ankylosing spondylitis. CDR3 region: CSARGGGVSYNEQFF. The DNA sequence is given as TGCAGTGCTAGAGGCGGGGGAGTCTCCTACAATGAGCAGTTCTTC.